The 27 T cell receptor beta chains in this list originate from one sample, sequenced in a study of T-cell reconstitution after alpha-beta-depleted transplantation in children. Unique molecular identifiers were incorporated during preparation of the TCRbeta library. One entry per CDR3 protein, called by TCRdb with MiXCR from the PCR reads. The sample has 200,000 to 300,000 distinct CDR3 sequences, around 25% seen once. The sample here was PBMCs, taken before TCRalphabeta/CD19-depleted stem cell transplant. The receptor set was obtained from a girl aged 2-10 years with Fanconi anemia, due to receive a stem cell transplant.

This clonotype has a count of ten or more. The chain combines TRBV6-1 with TRBJ1-3, with no clear D. CDR3 length: 15 residues. Germline lookup yields CDR1 MNHNS and CDR2 SASEGT. Trimming left V 1 base short and J 5 bases short, with 12 bases between. CDR3 nucleotide sequence: TGTGCCAGCAGTGAAGGACCATTCGGTCGAAACACCATATATTTT. Translating gives CASSEGPFGRNTIYF.

This clonotype was detected ten times or more. The rearrangement joins TRBV20-1 to TRBJ2-2; D could derive from TRBD1 or TRBD2 (6 bases each). V dropped 3 bases and J dropped 0 bases, with 17 bases sitting between them. The CDR3 is 17 residues long. CDR1 is DFQATT and CDR2 is SNEGSKA in the germline V gene (reference sequence). The DNA of the CDR3 is TGCAGTGCTAGGGGACGTAGGGGGGCTCCGAACACCGGGGAGCTGTTTTTT. It specifies CSARGRRGAPNTGELFF.

This clonotype was detected many times. The V and J genes are TRBV5-1 and TRBJ2-7; the match to TRBD1 covers 8 bases. CDR3 length equals 14 residues. The germline CDR1 and CDR2 sequences are SGHRS and YFSETQ. Trimming cost V 0 bases and J 6 bases; bases outside gene matches: 5. CDR3 sequence (DNA): TGCGCCAGCAGCTTGGCCCAGGGGGCCAGCGAGCAGTACTTC. Its translation: CASSLAQGASEQYF.

The rearrangement joins TRBV9 to TRBJ1-5; D is ambiguous. V was pared by 0 bases and J by 6 bases, with 10 bases between. From germline, CDR1 is SGDLS and CDR2 YYNGEE. The CDR3 runs to 14 residues. The DNA for the CDR3 is TGTGCCAGCAGCGTAGATGTGGGTGGTCAGCCCCAGCATTTT. This sequence encodes CASSVDVGGQPQHF.

This clonotype was seen ten or more times. V is TRBV20-1 and J is TRBJ2-1, with 7 bases fitting TRBD2. Germline V gene data show CDR1 as DFQATT and CDR2 as SNEGSKA (reference sequence). The CDR3 totals 14 residues. V was clipped by 6 bases and J by 0 bases; unmatched bases: 5. DNA of the CDR3: TGCAGTGCGAAGCGGGGAAACTCCTACAATGAGCAGTTCTTC. Its translation is CSAKRGNSYNEQFF.

The chain is built from TRBV20-1 and TRBJ2-7; D unclear. The V end lost 7 bases, the J end lost 6 bases, and 22 bases lay between the germline ends. This CDR3 contains 14 residues. Germline loops: CDR1 DFQATT, CDR2 SNEGSKA (reference sequence). The CDR3 spells CSGGGPQRVSEQYF. The CDR3 DNA reads as TGCAGTGGGGGTGGGCCCCAGAGAGTTTCCGAGCAGTACTTC.

The chain uses TRBV6-2 or TRBV6-3 and TRBJ1-4, with 9 bases that match TRBD1. J gave up 0 bases and V 0 bases, and 14 bases lay outside the gene matches. The CDR3 contains 21 residues. Germline CDR1 MNHEY, CDR2 SVGEGT. DNA for the CDR3: TGTGCCAGCAGTTACTCGAGTTTGTCCACAGGGGGCCTTGCAACTAATGAAAAACTGTTTTTT. Protein: CASSYSSLSTGGLATNEKLFF.

This chain links TRBV11-2 with TRBJ2-5, with D perhaps matching TRBD2 (6 bases). The V gene's germline CDR1 is SGHAT and CDR2 FQNNGV. Trimming took off 1 base at V and 3 bases at J, with 15 bases between the two ends. The CDR3 runs to 16 residues. The CDR3 region has the DNA TGTGCCAGCAGCTTAGCCGCCGGGACTCCAAAAGAGACCCAGTACTTC. Its translation is CASSLAAGTPKETQYF.

J is TRBJ1-2 and V is TRBV29-1; D not certain. V was trimmed by 4 bases and J by 7 bases, leaving 13 bases between them. This CDR3 has 12 amino acids. From germline, CDR1 is SQVTM and CDR2 ANQGSEA. The CDR3 region is CSVGSTKGGYTF. The CDR3 nucleotides read TGCAGCGTTGGTAGTACGAAAGGTGGCTACACCTTC.

This clonotype was recorded many times. This chain uses TRBV20-1 with TRBJ1-4; no clear D gene. Germline V gene lookup returns CDR1 DFQATT and CDR2 SNEGSKA (reference sequence). Trimming removed 7 bases from V and 8 bases from J, with 17 bases in between. The CDR3 contains 13 residues. DNA for the CDR3: TGCAGTGTGCCCCCCACGACGAACGAAAAACTGTTTTTT. This gives the protein CSVPPTTNEKLFF.

This chain uses TRBV9 with TRBJ2-5; D is perhaps TRBD1 or TRBD2 (7 bases each). The CDR3 is 15 residues long. Trimming removed 4 bases from V and 1 base from J, with 14 bases in between. CDR1 is SGDLS, CDR2 YYNGEE, per germline. CDR3 in amino acids: CASSQGEGPQETQYF. The CDR3 coding sequence is TGTGCCAGCAGCCAGGGGGAGGGTCCCCAAGAGACCCAGTACTTC.

This clonotype was recorded at least ten times. The V gene is TRBV20-1, the J gene TRBJ1-5; 7 bases align to TRBD1. Trimming took 5 bases from V and 0 from J; bases not matched to a gene: 10. Germline CDR1 reads DFQATT; CDR2 reads SNEGSKA (reference sequence). The CDR3 is 16 residues long. This CDR3 is CSAHERGQYSNQPQHF. The CDR3 region has the DNA TGCAGTGCTCACGAACGGGGACAGTATAGCAATCAGCCCCAGCATTTT.

CDR3 residues: CSARVGVRSFVNEQYF. DNA of the CDR3: TGCAGTGCTAGAGTCGGGGTTAGGTCTTTCGTAAACGAGCAGTACTTC. The rearrangement uses TRBV20-1 and TRBJ2-7, with D maybe TRBD2 (5 bases). Germline V gene sequence: CDR1 DFQATT, CDR2 SNEGSKA (reference sequence). Trimming stripped 1 base from V and 5 bases from J, with 21 bases between. CDR3 size: 16 residues.

The sample holds a few counts of this clonotype. The rearrangement uses TRBV12-3 or TRBV12-4 and TRBJ1-5, with D possibly matching TRBD1 (6 bases). The CDR3 is 15 residues long. The V gene lost 10 bases and the J gene lost 0 bases, with 16 bases spanning the gap. The DNA of the CDR3 is TGTGCCACCACGCGCGGGGGCGGTAGCAATCAGCCCCAGCATTTT. It translates to CATTRGGGSNQPQHF.

J is TRBJ2-3 and V is TRBV20-1; 8 positions match TRBD1. The germline V gene encodes CDR1 DFQATT and CDR2 SNEGSKA (reference sequence). The CDR3 extends over 11 amino acids. With V trimmed by 6 bases and J by 11 bases, 7 bases remained unmatched. CDR3 sequence reads: CSAVAGQVQYF. CDR3 bases: TGCAGTGCCGTCGCGGGACAGGTGCAGTATTTT.

This clonotype was detected ten times or more. In DNA, the CDR3 is TGTGCCAGCAGTTCCCAAACGACTAGGATAGGCTACGAGCAGTACTTC. It specifies CASSSQTTRIGYEQYF. V is TRBV12-3 or TRBV12-4 and J is TRBJ2-7, with D perhaps TRBD2 (6 bases). The V and J ends lost 4 bases and 3 bases respectively, with 19 bases between them. This CDR3 spans 16 amino acids.

This clonotype occurred a few times. This rearrangement joins TRBV5-1 to TRBJ2-7, with 10 bases that match TRBD2. CDR1 and CDR2 from the germline V gene are SGHRS and YFSETQ. CDR3 length: 15 amino acids. Losses at the gene ends were 2 bases for V and 6 bases for J; bases not matched to a gene: 8. CDR3 nucleotide sequence: TGCGCCAGCAGCTTCGGAGCGGGAGGGCCTATCGAGCAGTACTTC. It yields the protein CASSFGAGGPIEQYF.

This clonotype showed up just a few times. The chain recombines TRBV29-1 with TRBJ1-4; TRBD1 matches at 7 bases. This CDR3 is built from 11 residues. V was clipped by 3 bases and J by 10 bases; unmatched bases: 2. Germline CDR1 SQVTM, CDR2 ANQGSEA. The CDR3 region has the DNA TGCAGCGTTGACAACAGGGGAAAACTGTTTTTT. Encoded protein: CSVDNRGKLFF.

V and J are TRBV9 and TRBJ2-1; 9 bases map to TRBD2. Germline-derived CDR1 and CDR2 are SGDLS and YYNGEE. This CDR3 region has 17 residues. The trim removed 4 bases at V and 5 bases at J, leaving 13 bases unmatched. Here the CDR3 reads CASSPSHSGSVDNEQFF. CDR3 bases: TGTGCCAGCAGCCCCTCCCATAGCGGGAGCGTCGACAATGAGCAGTTCTTC.

This clonotype was observed a handful of times. The CDR3 spells CASSTGYPILYNEQFF. The CDR3 DNA sequence: TGTGCCAGCAGCACAGGATACCCGATACTTTACAATGAGCAGTTCTTC. The chain has TRBV7-2 and TRBJ2-1; D is possibly TRBD1 (5 bases). There are 16 residues in the CDR3. From germline, CDR1 is SGHTA and CDR2 FQGNSA. V was clipped by 5 bases and J by 4 bases, with 18 bases between them. The full variable domain, in which reference TRBV7-2 and TRBJ2-1 provide the parts outside the CDR3, is GAGVSQSPSNKVTEKGKDVELRCDPISGHTALYWYRQSLGQGLEFLIYFQGNSAPDKSGLPSDRFSAERTGGSVSTLTIQRTQQEDSAVYLCASSTGYPILYNEQFFGPGTRLTVL.

This clonotype came up a few times. This sequence joins TRBV5-6 and TRBJ2-7, with TRBD2 as a possible D gene (5 bases). CDR3 size: 15 residues. The V gene lost 2 bases and the J gene lost 5 bases, with 17 bases spanning the gap. Looked up from germline, CDR1 is SGHDT and CDR2 is YYEEEE. The CDR3 protein is CASSFVALAFDEQYF. Here the CDR3 DNA reads TGTGCCAGCAGCTTCGTGGCGCTAGCTTTTGACGAGCAGTACTTC.

In this sample, this clonotype turned up a few times. This rearrangement joins TRBV6-1 to TRBJ2-1; D may match TRBD1 or TRBD2 (7 bases each). Germline V lookup: CDR1 MNHNS, CDR2 SASEGT. The CDR3 consists of 14 residues. V was cut by 4 bases and J by 6 bases, with 13 bases left in between. CDR3 sequence: CASSGQGGSNEQFF. The CDR3 nucleotides read TGTGCCAGCAGTGGACAGGGAGGGTCCAATGAGCAGTTCTTC.

CDR3 residues: CASRGTGLDTEAFF. The CDR3 nucleotides are TGCGCCAGCAGGGGCACAGGATTGGACACTGAAGCTTTCTTT. V usage is TRBV5-1 and J usage is TRBJ1-1; TRBD1 might be the D (5 bases). The V gene lost 5 bases and the J gene lost 3 bases, with 14 bases spanning the gap. The length of the CDR3 is 14 residues. In germline, CDR1 is SGHRS, CDR2 YFSETQ.

This clonotype was counted ten times or more. V gene TRBV20-1 combines with J gene TRBJ1-5; D perhaps matches TRBD1 (6 bases). V lost 0 bases and J 2 bases, leaving 11 bases between the germline ends. The CDR3 is 15 amino acids. Germline V lookup: CDR1 DFQATT, CDR2 SNEGSKA (reference sequence). CDR3 sequence (DNA): TGCAGTGCTAGAGATCCGACAGGAGGCAATCAGCCCCAGCATTTT. Its translation is CSARDPTGGNQPQHF.

This clonotype has only one observation. The chain recombines TRBV2 with TRBJ2-3; TRBD2 matches at 8 bases. There are 16 residues in the CDR3. Germline V gene lookup returns CDR1 SNHLY and CDR2 FYNNEI. The V gene end was trimmed by 7 bases and the J gene end by 4 bases; junction bases not matched to a gene: 13. The CDR3 sequence is CASKRETSVIADTQYF. In DNA, the CDR3 is TGTGCCAGCAAACGAGAGACTAGCGTGATCGCAGATACGCAGTATTTT. The whole variable domain, remainder taken from reference TRBV2 and TRBJ2-3, is EPEVTQTPSHQVTQMGQEVILRCVPISNHLYFYWYRQILGQKVEFLVSFYNNEISEKSEIFDDQFSVERPDGSNFTLKIRSTKLEDSAMYFCASKRETSVIADTQYFGPGTRLTVL.

There are a few counts of this clonotype. V gene TRBV9 combines with J gene TRBJ2-3; no definite D call. In germline, CDR1 is SGDLS, CDR2 YYNGEE. The CDR3 runs 15 residues. Trimming took off 8 bases at V and 0 bases at J, with 16 bases between the two ends. CDR3 region: CASQDDIASTDTQYF. CDR3 DNA sequence: TGTGCCAGTCAAGACGATATTGCTAGCACAGATACGCAGTATTTT.

This chain uses TRBV20-1 with TRBJ2-1; perhaps TRBD2 as D (6 bases). Germline V gene lookup returns CDR1 DFQATT and CDR2 SNEGSKA (reference sequence). The CDR3 consists of 17 residues. V gave up 3 bases and J gave up 3 bases, with 21 bases separating them. The CDR3 spells CSASAGVWRGGYNEQFF. The CDR3 coding sequence is TGCAGTGCTAGCGCCGGGGTGTGGCGGGGAGGCTACAATGAGCAGTTCTTC.